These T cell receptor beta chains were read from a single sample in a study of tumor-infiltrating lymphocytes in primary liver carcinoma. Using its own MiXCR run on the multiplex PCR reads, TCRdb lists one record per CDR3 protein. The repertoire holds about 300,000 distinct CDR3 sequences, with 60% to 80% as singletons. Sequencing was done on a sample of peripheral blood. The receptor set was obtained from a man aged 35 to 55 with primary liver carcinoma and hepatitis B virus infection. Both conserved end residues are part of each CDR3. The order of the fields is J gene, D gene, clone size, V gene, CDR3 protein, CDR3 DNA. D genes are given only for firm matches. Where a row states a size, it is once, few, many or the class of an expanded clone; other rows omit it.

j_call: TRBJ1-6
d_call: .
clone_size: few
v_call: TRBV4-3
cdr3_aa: CASNQKGDSPLHF
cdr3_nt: TGCGCCAGCAACCAAAAGGGTGATTCACCCCTCCACTTT

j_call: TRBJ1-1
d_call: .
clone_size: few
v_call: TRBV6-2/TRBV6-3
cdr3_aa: CASSSSGTPIGGTEAFF
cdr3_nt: TGTGCCAGCAGTTCCTCCGGGACTCCCATCGGTGGCACTGAAGCTTTCTTT

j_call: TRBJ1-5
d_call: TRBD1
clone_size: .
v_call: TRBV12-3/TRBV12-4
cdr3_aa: CASNLTTGGNQPQHF
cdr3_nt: TGTGCAAGCAATTTAACAACAGGGGGCAATCAGCCCCAGCATTTT

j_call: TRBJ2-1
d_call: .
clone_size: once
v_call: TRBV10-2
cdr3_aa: CASSVGGGGNGQFF
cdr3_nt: TGCGCCAGCAGTGTCGGGGGAGGAGGGAATGGGCAGTTCTTC

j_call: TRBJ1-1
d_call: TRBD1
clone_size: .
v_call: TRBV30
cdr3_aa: CACVLTGAGTEAFF
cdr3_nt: TGTGCCTGCGTTCTAACAGGGGCCGGCACTGAAGCTTTCTTT

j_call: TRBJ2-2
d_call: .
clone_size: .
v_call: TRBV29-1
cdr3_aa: CSVERGESRNTGELFF
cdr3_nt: TGCAGTGTTGAGAGAGGGGAGTCTCGAAACACCGGGGAGCTGTTTTTT

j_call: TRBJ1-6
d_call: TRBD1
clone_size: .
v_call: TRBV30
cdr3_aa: CAWSLMGLQGANSPLHF
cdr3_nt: TGTGCCTGGAGTCTGATGGGTTTACAGGGGGCCAACTCACCCCTCCACTTT

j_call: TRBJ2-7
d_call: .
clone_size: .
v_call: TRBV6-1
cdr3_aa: CVNTDRPKTYEQYF
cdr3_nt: TGTGTCAACACAGACAGGCCCAAGACCTACGAGCAGTACTTC

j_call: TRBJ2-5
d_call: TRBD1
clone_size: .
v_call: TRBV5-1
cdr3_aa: CASSLPSAGGEETQYF
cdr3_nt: TGCGCCAGCAGCTTGCCCTCGGCAGGGGGCGAGGAGACCCAGTACTTC

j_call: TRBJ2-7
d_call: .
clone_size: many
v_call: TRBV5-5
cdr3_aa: CASSLVAGEQYF
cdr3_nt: TGTGCCAGCAGCTTAGTTGCAGGAGAGCAGTACTTC

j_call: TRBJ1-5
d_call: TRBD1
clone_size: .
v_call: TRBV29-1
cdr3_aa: CSVGQGEGQPQHF
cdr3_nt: TGCAGTGTTGGACAGGGAGAGGGCCAGCCCCAGCATTTT

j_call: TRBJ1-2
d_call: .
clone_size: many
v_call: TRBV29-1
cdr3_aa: CSAEEGNYGYTF
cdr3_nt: TGCAGCGCCGAGGAGGGCAACTATGGCTACACCTTC

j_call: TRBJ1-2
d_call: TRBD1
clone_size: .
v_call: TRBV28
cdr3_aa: CASSSTGSLRGCTF
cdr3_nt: TGTGCCAGCAGCTCGACAGGGTCATTGAGGGGCTGCACCTTC